The sequence of this T cell receptor (beta chain) was determined in a study of T cells in Graves' hyperthyroidism and ophthalmopathy. In germline, CDR1 is SEHNR, CDR2 FQNEAQ (reference sequence). The CDR3 is made up of 18 amino acids. After removal of 2 bases from V and 1 base from J, the junction contained 7 bases not matched to a gene. RNA transcripts gave rise to amplified TCR beta CDR3 regions. TCR CDR3 regions were first amplified by RT-PCR with HTBI primers. TCRdb recomputed calls from the multiplex PCR reads with MiXCR, one row per CDR3 protein. Of more than 350,000 distinct CDR3 sequences listed, 17% are singletons. For the diagnoses, clinical symptoms, serum thyroxine and TRAb, thyroid ultrasound and orbital computed tomography were used. Preceding any ophthalmopathy symptoms, the blood sample dates from first hyperthyroidism diagnosis. It was 8.5 to 10 ml of fresh peripheral blood that supplied the PBMCs.

The receptor was derived from a woman in her thirties with Graves' hyperthyroidism that later progressed to Graves' ophthalmopathy. This chain connects TRBV7-9 to TRBJ2-6; 8 bases fit TRBD2. The source material was blood. Written as DNA, the CDR3 is TGTGCCAGCAGCTTATACGCGGGAGGCTCATCTGGGGCCAACGTCCTGACTTTC. Its translation: CASSLYAGGSSGANVLTF. Filled out from reference TRBV7-9 and TRBJ2-6, the complete variable domain reads DTGVSQNPRHKITKRGQNVTFRCDPISEHNRLYWYRQTLGQGPEFLTYFQNEAQLEKSRLLSDRFSAERPKGSFSTLEIQRTEQGDSAMYLCASSLYAGGSSGANVLTFGAGSRLTVL.